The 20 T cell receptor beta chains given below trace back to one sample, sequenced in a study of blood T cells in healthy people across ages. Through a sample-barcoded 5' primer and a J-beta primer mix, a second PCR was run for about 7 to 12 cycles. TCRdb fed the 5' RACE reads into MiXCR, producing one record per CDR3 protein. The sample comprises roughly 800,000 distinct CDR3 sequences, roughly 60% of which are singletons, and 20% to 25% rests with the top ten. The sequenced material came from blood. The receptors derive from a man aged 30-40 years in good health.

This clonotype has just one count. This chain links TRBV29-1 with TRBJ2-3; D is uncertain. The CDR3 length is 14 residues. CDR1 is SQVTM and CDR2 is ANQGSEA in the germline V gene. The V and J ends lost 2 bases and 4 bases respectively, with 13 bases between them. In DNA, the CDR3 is TGCAGCGTTGAACTGGCACCAAGCGCAGATACGCAGTATTTT. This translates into CSVELAPSADTQYF.

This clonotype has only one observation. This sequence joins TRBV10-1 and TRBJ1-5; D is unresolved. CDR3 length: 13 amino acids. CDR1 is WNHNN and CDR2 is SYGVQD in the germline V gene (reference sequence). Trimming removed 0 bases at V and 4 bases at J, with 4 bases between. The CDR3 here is CASSESRNQPQHF. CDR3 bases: TGCGCCAGCAGTGAGTCGAGGAATCAGCCCCAGCATTTT.

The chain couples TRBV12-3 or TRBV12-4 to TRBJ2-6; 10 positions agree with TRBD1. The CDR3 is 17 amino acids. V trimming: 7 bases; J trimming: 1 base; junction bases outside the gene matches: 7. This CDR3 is CASKPGTGESGANVLTF. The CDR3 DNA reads TGTGCCAGCAAACCCGGGACAGGGGAGTCTGGGGCCAACGTCCTGACTTTC.

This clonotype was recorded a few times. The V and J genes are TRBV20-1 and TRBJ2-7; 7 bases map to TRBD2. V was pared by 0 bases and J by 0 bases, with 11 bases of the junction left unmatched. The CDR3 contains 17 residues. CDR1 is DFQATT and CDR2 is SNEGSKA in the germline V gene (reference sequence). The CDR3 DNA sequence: TGCAGTGCTAGAGATCTGCGGGGAGGGCCGCTCTCCTACGAGCAGTACTTC. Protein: CSARDLRGGPLSYEQYF.

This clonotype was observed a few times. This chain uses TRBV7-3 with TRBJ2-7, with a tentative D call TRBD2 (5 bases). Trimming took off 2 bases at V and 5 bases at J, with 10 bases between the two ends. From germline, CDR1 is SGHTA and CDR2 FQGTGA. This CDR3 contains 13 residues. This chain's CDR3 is CASSLGLGDEQYF. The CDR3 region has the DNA TGTGCCAGCAGCTTAGGTCTCGGGGACGAGCAGTACTTC.

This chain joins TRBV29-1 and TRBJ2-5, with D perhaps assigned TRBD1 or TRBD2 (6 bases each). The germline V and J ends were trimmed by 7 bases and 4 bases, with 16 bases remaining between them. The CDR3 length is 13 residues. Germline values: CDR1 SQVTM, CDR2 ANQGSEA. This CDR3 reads CSGALQGGETQYF. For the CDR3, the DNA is TGCAGCGGGGCACTACAGGGAGGAGAGACCCAGTACTTC.

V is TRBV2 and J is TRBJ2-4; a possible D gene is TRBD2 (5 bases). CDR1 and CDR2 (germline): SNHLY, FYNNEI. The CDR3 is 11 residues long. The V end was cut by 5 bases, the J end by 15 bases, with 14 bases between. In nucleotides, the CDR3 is TGTGCCAGCAGTTACGACGGGGATCGGTACTTC. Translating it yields CASSYDGDRYF.

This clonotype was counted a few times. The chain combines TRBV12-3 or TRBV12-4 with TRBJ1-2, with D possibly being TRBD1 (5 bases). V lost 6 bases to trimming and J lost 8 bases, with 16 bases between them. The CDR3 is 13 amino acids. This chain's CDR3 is CASSPLGVGGYTF. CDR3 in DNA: TGTGCCAGCAGCCCCTTGGGGGTCGGGGGCTACACCTTC.

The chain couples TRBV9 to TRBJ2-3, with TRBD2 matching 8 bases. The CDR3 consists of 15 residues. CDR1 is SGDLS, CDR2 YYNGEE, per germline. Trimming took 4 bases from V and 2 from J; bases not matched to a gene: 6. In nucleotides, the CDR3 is TGTGCCAGCAGCTTCGGCGGGGGGCCCACAGATACGCAGTATTTT. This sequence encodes CASSFGGGPTDTQYF.

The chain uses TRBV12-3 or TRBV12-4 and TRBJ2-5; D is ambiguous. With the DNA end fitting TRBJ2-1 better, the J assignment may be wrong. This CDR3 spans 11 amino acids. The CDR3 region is CASKNQETQFF. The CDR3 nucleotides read TGTGCCAGCAAAAACCAAGAGACCCAGTTCTTC.

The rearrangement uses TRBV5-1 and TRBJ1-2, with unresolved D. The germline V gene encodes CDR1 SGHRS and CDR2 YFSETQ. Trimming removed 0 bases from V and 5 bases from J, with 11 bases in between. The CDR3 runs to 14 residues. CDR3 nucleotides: TGCGCCAGCAGCTTGGCCGCCGAGATTTATGGCTACACCTTC. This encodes CASSLAAEIYGYTF.

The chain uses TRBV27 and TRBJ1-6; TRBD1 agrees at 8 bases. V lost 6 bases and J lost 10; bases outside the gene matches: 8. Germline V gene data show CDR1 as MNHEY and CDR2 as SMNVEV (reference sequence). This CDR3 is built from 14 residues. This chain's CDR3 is CASRPTGVRSPLHF. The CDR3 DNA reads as TGTGCCAGCAGACCGACAGGGGTTAGGTCACCCCTCCACTTT.

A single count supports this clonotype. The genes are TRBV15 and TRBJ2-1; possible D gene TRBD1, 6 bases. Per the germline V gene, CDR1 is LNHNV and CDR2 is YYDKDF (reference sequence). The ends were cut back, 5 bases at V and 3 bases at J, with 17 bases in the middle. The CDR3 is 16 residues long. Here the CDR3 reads CATSRARDTNYNEQFF. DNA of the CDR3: TGTGCCACCAGCCGGGCTAGGGACACCAACTACAATGAGCAGTTCTTC.

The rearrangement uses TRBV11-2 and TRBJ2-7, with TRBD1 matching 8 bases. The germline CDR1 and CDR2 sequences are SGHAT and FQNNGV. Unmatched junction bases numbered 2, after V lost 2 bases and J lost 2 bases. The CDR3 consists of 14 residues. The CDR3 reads CASSLNRGAYEQYF. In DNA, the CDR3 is TGTGCCAGCAGCTTAAACAGGGGGGCCTACGAGCAGTACTTC. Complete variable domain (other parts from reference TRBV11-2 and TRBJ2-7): EAGVAQSPRYKIIEKRQSVAFWCNPISGHATLYWYQQILGQGPKLLIQFQNNGVVDDSQLPKDRFSAERLKGVDSTLKIQPAKLEDSAVYLCASSLNRGAYEQYFGPGTRLTVT.

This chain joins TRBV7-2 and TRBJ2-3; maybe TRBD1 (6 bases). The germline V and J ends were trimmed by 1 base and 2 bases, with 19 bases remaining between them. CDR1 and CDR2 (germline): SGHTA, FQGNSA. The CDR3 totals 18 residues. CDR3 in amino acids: CASSLVGGSGGSTDTQYF. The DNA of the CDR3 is TGTGCCAGCAGCTTAGTAGGCGGGTCTGGGGGCTCCACAGATACGCAGTATTTT.

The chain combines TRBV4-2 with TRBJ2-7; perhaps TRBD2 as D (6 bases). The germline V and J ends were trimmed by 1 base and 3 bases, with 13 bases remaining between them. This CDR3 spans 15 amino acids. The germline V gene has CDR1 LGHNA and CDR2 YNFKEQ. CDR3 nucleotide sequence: TGTGCCAGCAGCCAAGCCAGGGACTTTATCTACGAGCAGTACTTC. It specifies CASSQARDFIYEQYF.

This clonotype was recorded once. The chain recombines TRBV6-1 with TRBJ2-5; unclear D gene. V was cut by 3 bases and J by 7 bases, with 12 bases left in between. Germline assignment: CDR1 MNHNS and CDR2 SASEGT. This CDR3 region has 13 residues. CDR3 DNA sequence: TGTGCCAGCAGTGACTCGTGGTACGGGACCCAGTACTTC. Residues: CASSDSWYGTQYF.

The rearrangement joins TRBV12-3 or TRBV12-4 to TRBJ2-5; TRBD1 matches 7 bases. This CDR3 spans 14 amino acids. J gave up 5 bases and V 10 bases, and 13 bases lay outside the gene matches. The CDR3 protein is CATEIGDRTETQYF. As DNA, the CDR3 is TGTGCCACCGAGATCGGGGACAGAACTGAGACCCAGTACTTC.

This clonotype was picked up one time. The CDR3 nucleotides read TGTGCCAGCAGCCGACAGGGGAAATACGAGCAGTACTTC. It yields the protein CASSRQGKYEQYF. The rearrangement links TRBV27 to TRBJ2-7; 8 bases are a match to TRBD1. This CDR3 is 13 amino acids long. V trimming: 6 bases; J trimming: 4 bases; junction bases outside the gene matches: 5. From germline, CDR1 is MNHEY and CDR2 SMNVEV (reference sequence).

This CDR3 reads CATGGNRGNGYTF. CDR3 DNA sequence: TGTGCCACGGGGGGGAACAGAGGGAATGGCTACACCTTC. V gene TRBV27 combines with J gene TRBJ1-2; D perhaps matches TRBD1 (5 bases). Per germline, CDR1 MNHEY and CDR2 SMNVEV (reference sequence). The CDR3 is 13 amino acids. Trimming stripped 10 bases from V and 6 bases from J, with 18 bases between.